This paragraph covers one T cell receptor beta chain sequence. The junction had 1 base not matched to a gene; V was cut back by 5 bases and J by 1 base. The V gene's germline CDR1 is SEHNR and CDR2 FQNEAQ (reference sequence). There are 14 residues in the CDR3. The data were taken from a study of blood T cell repertoires in COVID-19. Study-wide background: PBMCs, B-cell-depleted T cells, or T cells were the source of the cDNA or gDNA that made up the material.

TCRdb's table, derived via immunoSEQ multiplex PCR, lists solely in-frame clones and lacks some. The data show roughly 180,000 clones, roughly 94% seen once. The chain combines TRBV7-9 with TRBJ2-2; 7 bases map to TRBD1. Sequencing was done on a sample of peripheral blood. This receptor was taken from a man younger than 40 with COVID-19, enrolled during active disease. The CDR3: CASSPGGNTGELFF. For the CDR3, the DNA is TGTGCCAGCAGCCCAGGGGGGAACACCGGGGAGCTGTTTTTT.